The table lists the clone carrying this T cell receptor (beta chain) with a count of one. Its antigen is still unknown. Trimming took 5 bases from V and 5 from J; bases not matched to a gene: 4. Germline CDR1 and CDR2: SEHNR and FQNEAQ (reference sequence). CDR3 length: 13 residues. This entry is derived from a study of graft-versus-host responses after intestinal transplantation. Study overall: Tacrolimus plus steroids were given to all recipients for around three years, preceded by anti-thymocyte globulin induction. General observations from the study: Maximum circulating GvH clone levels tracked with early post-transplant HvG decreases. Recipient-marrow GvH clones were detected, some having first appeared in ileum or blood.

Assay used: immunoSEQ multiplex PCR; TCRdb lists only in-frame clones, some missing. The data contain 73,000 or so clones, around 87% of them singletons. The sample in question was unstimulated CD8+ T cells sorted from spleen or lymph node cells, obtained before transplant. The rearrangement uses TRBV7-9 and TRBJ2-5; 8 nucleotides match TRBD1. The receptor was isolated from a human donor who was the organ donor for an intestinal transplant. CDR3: CASSEQGGETQYF. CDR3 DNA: TGTGCCAGCAGCGAACAGGGGGGCGAGACCCAGTACTTC.